This T cell receptor beta chain derives from a study of blood T cell repertoires in COVID-19. Libraries were prepared by immunoSEQ multiplex PCR; TCRdb keeps only in-frame clonotypes and omits some of them. The sample consists of under 250,000 clones, over 70% of them appearing once. CDR3 length: 14 residues. The germline V gene encodes CDR1 MDHEN and CDR2 SYDVKM. V lost 8 bases and J 0 bases, leaving 12 bases between the germline ends. The receptor's source is a woman aged 25 to 39 who had been exposed to COVID-19. Sequencing was carried out using PBMCs or T cells enriched from blood (not recorded which). The rearrangement uses TRBV28 and TRBJ2-3; D unclear. As DNA, the CDR3 is TGTGCCAGCGATCGGGTCGGGAGCACAGATACGCAGTATTTT. This gives the protein CASDRVGSTDTQYF.